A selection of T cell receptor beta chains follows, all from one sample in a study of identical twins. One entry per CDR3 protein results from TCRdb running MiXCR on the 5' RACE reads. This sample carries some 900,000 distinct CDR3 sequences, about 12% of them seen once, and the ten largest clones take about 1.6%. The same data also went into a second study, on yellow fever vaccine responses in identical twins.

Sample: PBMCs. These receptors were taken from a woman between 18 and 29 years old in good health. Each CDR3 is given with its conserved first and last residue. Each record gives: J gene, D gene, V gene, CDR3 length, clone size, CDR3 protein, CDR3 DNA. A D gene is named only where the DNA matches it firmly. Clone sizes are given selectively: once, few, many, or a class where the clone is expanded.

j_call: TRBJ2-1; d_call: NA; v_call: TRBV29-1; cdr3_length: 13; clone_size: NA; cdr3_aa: CSVTTTNLREQFF; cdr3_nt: TGCAGCGTTACCACGACTAATCTCCGTGAGCAGTTCTTC
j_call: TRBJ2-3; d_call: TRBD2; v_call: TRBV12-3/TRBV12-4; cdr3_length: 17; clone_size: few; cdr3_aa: CASSSARTSGGTDTQYF; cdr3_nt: TGTGCCAGCAGTTCAGCCCGGACTAGCGGGGGCACAGATACGCAGTATTTT
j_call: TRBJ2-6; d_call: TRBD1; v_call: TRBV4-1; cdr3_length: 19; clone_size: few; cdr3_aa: CASSQQPGQRSGRANVLTF; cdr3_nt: TGCGCCAGCAGCCAACAACCGGGACAGAGGTCGGGTAGGGCCAACGTCCTGACTTTC
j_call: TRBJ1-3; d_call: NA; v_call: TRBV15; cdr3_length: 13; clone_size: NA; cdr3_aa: CATSRDRRNTIYF; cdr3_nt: TGTGCCACCAGCAGAGATCGGAGAAACACCATATATTTT
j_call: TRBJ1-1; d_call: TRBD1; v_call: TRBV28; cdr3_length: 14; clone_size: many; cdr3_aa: CASSWTGENTEAFF; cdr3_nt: TGTGCCAGCAGTTGGACAGGGGAAAACACTGAAGCTTTCTTT
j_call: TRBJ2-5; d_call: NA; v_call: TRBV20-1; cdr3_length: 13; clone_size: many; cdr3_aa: CSAGLGLQETQYF; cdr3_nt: TGCAGTGCGGGATTAGGCCTCCAAGAGACCCAGTACTTC
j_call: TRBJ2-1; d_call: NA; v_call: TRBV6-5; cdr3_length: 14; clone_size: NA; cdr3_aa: CASSYMALSNEQFF; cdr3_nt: TGTGCCAGCAGTTACATGGCACTAAGCAATGAGCAGTTCTTC
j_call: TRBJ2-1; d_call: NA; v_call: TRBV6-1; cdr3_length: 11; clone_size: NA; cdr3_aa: CASSVLNEQFF; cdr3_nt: TGTGCCAGCAGCGTCCTCAATGAGCAGTTCTTC
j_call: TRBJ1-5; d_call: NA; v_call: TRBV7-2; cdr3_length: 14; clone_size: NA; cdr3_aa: CASSSGGYGQPQHF; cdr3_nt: TGTGCCAGCAGCTCCGGTGGTTATGGTCAGCCCCAGCATTTT
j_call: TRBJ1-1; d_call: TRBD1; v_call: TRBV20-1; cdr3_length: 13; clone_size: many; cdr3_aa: CSASDRVNTEAFF; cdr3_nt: TGCAGTGCTAGCGACAGGGTGAACACTGAAGCTTTCTTT
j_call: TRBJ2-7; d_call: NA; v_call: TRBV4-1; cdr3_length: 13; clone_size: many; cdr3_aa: CASSRDISYEQYF; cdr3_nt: TGCGCCAGCAGCCGGGACATATCCTACGAGCAGTACTTC
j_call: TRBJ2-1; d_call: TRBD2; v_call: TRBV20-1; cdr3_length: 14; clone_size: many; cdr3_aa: CSAGGTSGNGEQFF; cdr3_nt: TGCAGTGCTGGAGGGACTAGCGGCAATGGGGAGCAGTTCTTC
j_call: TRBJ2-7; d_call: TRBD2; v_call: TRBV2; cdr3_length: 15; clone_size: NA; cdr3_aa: CASSLSGLAGEEQYF; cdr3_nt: TGTGCCAGCAGCCTATCGGGACTAGCGGGAGAAGAGCAGTACTTC
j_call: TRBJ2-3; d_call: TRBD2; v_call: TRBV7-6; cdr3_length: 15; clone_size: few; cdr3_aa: CASSPWEAGADTQYF; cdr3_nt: TGTGCCAGCAGCCCCTGGGAAGCGGGGGCAGATACGCAGTATTTT
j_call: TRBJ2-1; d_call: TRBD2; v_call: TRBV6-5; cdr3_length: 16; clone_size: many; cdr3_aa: CASSHSGGTGYGEQFF; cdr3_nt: TGTGCCAGCAGCCATAGCGGGGGGACCGGTTACGGTGAGCAGTTCTTC
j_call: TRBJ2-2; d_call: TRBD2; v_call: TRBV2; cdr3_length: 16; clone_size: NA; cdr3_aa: CASSERLAEKTGELFF; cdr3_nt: TGTGCCAGCAGTGAACGACTAGCGGAGAAGACCGGGGAGCTGTTTTTT
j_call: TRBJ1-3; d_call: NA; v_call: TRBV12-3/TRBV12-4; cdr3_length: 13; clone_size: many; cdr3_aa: CASSLGAGNTIYF; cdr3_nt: TGTGCCAGCAGCTTAGGAGCAGGAAACACCATATATTTT
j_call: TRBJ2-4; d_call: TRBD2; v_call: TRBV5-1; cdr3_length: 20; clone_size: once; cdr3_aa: CASRIRPGLAGGVSKNIQYF; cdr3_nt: TGCGCCAGCAGAATTCGACCGGGACTAGCGGGGGGGGTGTCCAAAAACATTCAGTACTTC
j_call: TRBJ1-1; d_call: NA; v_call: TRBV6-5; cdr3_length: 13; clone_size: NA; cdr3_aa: CASSYRGGGKAFF; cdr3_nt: TGTGCCAGCAGTTACCGAGGGGGAGGGAAGGCTTTCTTT
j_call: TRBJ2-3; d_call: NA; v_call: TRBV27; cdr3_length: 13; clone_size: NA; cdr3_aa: CASSSGRRDTQYF; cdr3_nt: TGTGCCAGCAGTTCAGGGCGGAGAGATACGCAGTATTTT
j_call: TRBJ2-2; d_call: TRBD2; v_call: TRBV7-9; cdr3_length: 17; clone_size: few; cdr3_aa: CASRSKRGDPNTGELFF; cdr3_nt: TGTGCCAGCAGGAGTAAACGGGGGGACCCGAACACCGGGGAGCTGTTTTTT
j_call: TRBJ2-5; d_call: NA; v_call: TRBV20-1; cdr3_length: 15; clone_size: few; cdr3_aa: CSAGLGTGSGETQYF; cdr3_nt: TGCAGTGCAGGCCTCGGGACTGGCTCCGGGGAGACCCAGTACTTC